This TCR beta chain was sequenced during a study of blood T cell repertoires in COVID-19. Study-level information: Donors in the United States, Italy and Spain gave samples during acute or convalescent COVID-19. The analysed material was cDNA or gDNA that came from T cells, B-cell-depleted T cells, or PBMCs.

CDR3 length: 16 amino acids. The germline gives CDR1 LNHNV, CDR2 YYDKDF (reference sequence). V lost 0 bases, J lost 4 bases, and 12 bases lay in between. In the original processing: Nucleated cell number was recorded as an estimate derived from reference gene primer amplification. Some clones are missing from TCRdb's copy, which holds only in-frame ones; the method was immunoSEQ multiplex PCR. V and J calls and clone size are those listed in that table; D and trimming were worked out from the DNA. Among 120,000 to 150,000 clones listed, about nine tenths were seen once. This chain uses TRBV15 with TRBJ1-4; D unclear. The sequenced material came from peripheral blood. The source is a man in his fifties who had recovered from COVID-19. This CDR3 reads CATSRDGGSLNEKLFF. CDR3 DNA sequence: TGTGCCACCAGCAGAGATGGCGGCAGCCTTAATGAAAAACTGTTTTTT.